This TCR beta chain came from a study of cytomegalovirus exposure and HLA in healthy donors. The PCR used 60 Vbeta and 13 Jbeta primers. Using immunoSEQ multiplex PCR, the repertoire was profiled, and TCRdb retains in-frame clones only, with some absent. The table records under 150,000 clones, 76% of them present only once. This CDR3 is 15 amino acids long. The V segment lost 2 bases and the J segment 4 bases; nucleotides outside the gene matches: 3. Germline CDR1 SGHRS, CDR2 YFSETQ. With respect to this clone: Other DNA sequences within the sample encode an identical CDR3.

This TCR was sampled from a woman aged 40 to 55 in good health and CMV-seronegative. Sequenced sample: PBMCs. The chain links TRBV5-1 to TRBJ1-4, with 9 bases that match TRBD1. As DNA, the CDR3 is TGCGCCAGCAGCTTAGGGACAGGGCATAATGAAAAACTGTTTTTT. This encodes CASSLGTGHNEKLFF. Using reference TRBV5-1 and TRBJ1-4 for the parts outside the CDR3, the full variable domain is KAGVTQTPRYLIKTRGQQVTLSCSPISGHRSVSWYQQTPGQGLQFLFEYFSETQRNKGNFPGRFSGRQFSNSRSEMNVSTLELGDSALYLCASSLGTGHNEKLFFGSGTQLSVL.